This T cell receptor (beta chain) comes out of a study of blood T cells in healthy people across ages. Study at large: Template switching picked up about one barcoded beta molecule for each two T cells.

This CDR3 spans 13 amino acids. In germline, CDR1 is DFQATT, CDR2 SNEGSKA (reference sequence). Trimming cost V 3 bases and J 10 bases, with 13 bases left between them. About this clonotype: The antigen remains undetermined.

Overall study results and limits: Donors of long life had a larger count of naive CD4+ cells and greater diversity than aged donors. Estimated diversity across one million T cells was deemed an underestimate.

The second PCR ran roughly 6 to 12 cycles with a sample-barcoded 5' primer and J-beta primers. Each CDR3 protein is one row after TCRdb ran MiXCR on the 5' RACE reads. Of 2 million or so distinct CDR3 sequences listed, about 50% are singletons. Aged roughly 6 to 100, donors were systemically healthy Caucasians from Russia. Sequences were obtained from blood. The chain combines TRBV20-1 with TRBJ1-6; D not resolved. This TCR was sampled from a middle-aged woman in good health. CDR3: CSASLRTGSPLHF. As DNA, the CDR3 is TGCAGTGCTAGTTTACGGACGGGCTCACCCCTCCACTTT.